The rows below give T cell receptor beta chains drawn from one sample of a study of CD8+CD57+ T cells in acquired aplastic anemia. One entry per CDR3 protein, called by TCRdb with MiXCR from the reads. Among approximately 470,000 distinct CDR3 sequences listed, around 30% were seen once. Sequenced sample: sorted CD4+, CD8+, or CD8+CD57+ T cells (not recorded which) from PBMCs. All receptors derive from a human donor with aplastic anemia. Both conserved end residues are part of each CDR3. The D gene is left open where the match is weak. Only some rows state a clone size, as once, few, many or a class for expanded clones.

>TRBD1|TRBV10-3|TRBJ1-1|many
CAIRVGLGSGTGDGNTEAFF
TGTGCCATCCGGGTGGGGCTAGGATCCGGGACAGGGGATGGCAACACTGAAGCTTTCTTT
>NA|TRBV2|TRBJ1-1|many
CASRDQGLNTEAFF
TGTGCCAGCAGAGACCAGGGCTTGAACACTGAAGCTTTCTTT
>NA|TRBV7-2|TRBJ1-2|many
CASSFEDRAIYGYTF
TGTGCCAGCAGCTTCGAGGACAGAGCTATCTATGGCTACACCTTC
>NA|TRBV7-2|TRBJ2-2|few
CASSLEQTGELFF
TGTGCCAGCAGCTTAGAACAGACCGGGGAGCTGTTTTTT
>TRBD1|TRBV25-1|TRBJ1-1|few
CASSEGQLIMNTEAFF
TGTGCCAGCAGTGAGGGACAGTTAATCATGAACACTGAAGCTTTCTTT
>TRBD2|TRBV25-1|TRBJ2-3|NA
CASSLWASGATDTQYF
TGTGCCAGCAGTTTATGGGCTAGCGGGGCTACAGATACGCAGTATTTT
>TRBD1|TRBV20-1|TRBJ2-7|many
CSASTGQRVYEQYF
TGCAGTGCTAGTACGGGACAGAGGGTCTACGAGCAGTACTTC
>NA|TRBV20-1|TRBJ2-5|few
CSAREPTGATQYF
TGCAGTGCTAGAGAACCCACAGGAGCGACCCAGTACTTC
>NA|TRBV7-3|TRBJ2-2|NA
CASSSPQGAKGGELFF
TGTGCCAGCAGCTCCCCCCAAGGGGCTAAGGGCGGGGAGCTGTTTTTT
>NA|TRBV19|TRBJ1-6|many
CASSNRGGSYDSPLHF
TGTGCCAGTAGCAATCGAGGGGGATCATATGATTCACCCCTCCACTTT
>TRBD2|TRBV7-1|TRBJ2-1|NA
CASSSIPSGRLSSYNEQFF
TGTGCCAGCAGCTCCATACCAAGCGGGAGGCTGAGCTCCTACAATGAGCAGTTCTTC
>NA|TRBV7-8|TRBJ2-7|NA
CASSLGRPYEQYF
TGTGCCAGCAGCTTGGGACGGCCCTACGAGCAGTACTTC
>NA|TRBV20-1|TRBJ1-2|many
CSAHAGSSYGYTF
TGCAGTGCTCACGCAGGGTCTTCTTATGGCTACACCTTC
>TRBD1|TRBV2|TRBJ1-6|NA
CASSDQGGLSPLHF
TGTGCCAGCAGCGATCAGGGGGGCCTTTCACCCCTCCACTTT
>NA|TRBV12-3/TRBV12-4|TRBJ1-2|few
CASSPIIGGNGYTF
TGTGCCAGCAGCCCCATAATAGGGGGTAATGGCTACACCTTC
>NA|TRBV13|TRBJ2-7|few
CASSFGSARYYEQYF
TGTGCCAGCAGCTTTGGCAGCGCCCGTTACTACGAGCAGTACTTC
>TRBD1|TRBV11-2|TRBJ1-5|many
CASSLDQGGDQPQHF
TGTGCCAGCAGCTTAGATCAGGGGGGAGATCAGCCCCAGCATTTT
>TRBD2|TRBV9|TRBJ2-3|NA
CASSGGSLAGVTQYF
TGTGCCAGCAGCGGGGGGTCCCTAGCGGGGGTTACGCAGTATTTT
>NA|TRBV5-1|TRBJ1-6|NA
CACSVEMLGRYNSPLHF
NA
>NA|TRBV5-4|TRBJ1-6|NA
CASSLGQGMNSPLHF
TGTGCCAGCAGCTTGGGGCAGGGGATGAATTCACCCCTCCACTTT
>NA|TRBV2|TRBJ2-7|many
CASSDSGVEQYF
TGTGCCAGCAGTGATTCCGGGGTGGAGCAGTACTTC
>TRBD2|TRBV5-1|TRBJ2-1|NA
CASGPGTSGGETFF
TGCGCCAGCGGCCCCGGGACTAGCGGGGGGGAAACGTTCTTC
>NA|TRBV13|TRBJ1-5|NA
CASSRGRGSNQPQHF
TGTGCCAGCAGCAGGGGACGAGGAAGCAATCAGCCCCAGCATTTT
>NA|TRBV19|TRBJ1-2|NA
CASMGGNYGYTF
TGTGCCAGTATGGGGGGGAACTATGGCTACACCTTC
>NA|TRBV3-1|TRBJ1-5|few
CASSQDHGQGPQHF
TGTGCCAGCAGCCAAGATCACGGGCAGGGGCCCCAGCATTTT
>NA|TRBV7-3|TRBJ2-5|many
CASSFGSQETQYF
TGTGCCAGCAGCTTTGGTAGTCAAGAGACCCAGTACTTC
>NA|TRBV10-3|TRBJ2-7|few
CASKGAGQGGEQYF
TGTGCCAGCAAAGGGGCAGGGCAGGGGGGCGAGCAGTACTTC
>NA|TRBV4-3|TRBJ2-3|many
CASSQRAPDTQYF
TGCGCCAGCAGCCAGAGGGCGCCAGATACGCAGTATTTT
>NA|TRBV20-1|TRBJ1-2|NA
CSARDQLRALNYGYTF
TGCAGTGCTAGAGATCAATTAAGGGCCCTTAACTATGGCTACACCTTC
>NA|TRBV2|TRBJ1-1|NA
CASSDMGREAFF
TGTGCCAGCAGTGACATGGGGCGTGAAGCTTTCTTT
>TRBD1|TRBV20-1|TRBJ1-2|many
CSGLPGGAYYGYTF
TGCAGTGGCCTCCCAGGGGGTGCGTACTATGGCTACACCTTC
>TRBD2|TRBV5-1|TRBJ2-7|many
CASSFGLAGGSYEQYF
TGCGCCAGCAGCTTCGGACTAGCGGGAGGCTCCTACGAGCAGTACTTC
>TRBD1|TRBV29-1|TRBJ2-5|many
CSWTGGSETQYF
TGCAGTTGGACAGGGGGCTCAGAGACCCAGTACTTC
>TRBD1|TRBV29-1|TRBJ1-2|many
CSVEAETGDPRGYTF
TGCAGCGTTGAAGCCGAGACAGGGGACCCTCGTGGCTACACCTTC
>TRBD1|TRBV29-1|TRBJ2-3|many
CSAPGQPTDTQYF
TGCAGCGCTCCGGGACAGCCCACAGATACGCAGTATTTT
>TRBD1|TRBV6-1|TRBJ2-7|few
CASRSTGTYEQYF
TGTGCCAGCAGATCGACAGGGACATACGAGCAGTACTTC
>TRBD1|TRBV5-4|TRBJ1-2|NA
CASSQGGSGDGYTF
TGTGCCAGCAGCCAGGGGGGGTCGGGGGATGGCTACACCTTC
>TRBD1|TRBV9|TRBJ1-2|few
CASSLNRGSGGYGYTF
TGTGCCAGCAGCTTGAACAGGGGAAGTGGGGGATATGGCTACACCTTC
>TRBD1|TRBV29-1|TRBJ2-7|many
CSVGTDRGYEQYF
TGCAGCGTTGGCACAGACAGGGGCTACGAGCAGTACTTC
>NA|TRBV6-2/TRBV6-3|TRBJ1-5|few
CASSYWGKDQPQHF
TGTGCCAGCAGTTACTGGGGGAAGGATCAGCCCCAGCATTTT
>NA|TRBV15|TRBJ1-2|many
CATSRAGPGNYGYTF
TGTGCCACCAGCAGAGCAGGCCCCGGAAACTATGGCTACACCTTC
>TRBD1|TRBV15|TRBJ1-6|NA
CATSRGIGTGLNSPLHF
TGTGCCACCAGCAGAGGGATAGGGACAGGGCTCAATTCACCCCTCCACTTT
>NA|TRBV2|TRBJ2-7|few
CASSDLPFPYEQYF
TGTGCCAGCAGTGATCTTCCGTTTCCCTACGAGCAGTACTTC
>NA|TRBV19|TRBJ1-3|NA
CAQEGGPFGNTIYF
TGTGCCCAAGAGGGGGGGCCGTTTGGAAACACCATATATTTT
>NA|TRBV29-1|TRBJ2-1|few
CSLGLAHNEQFF
TGCAGCTTAGGTCTAGCGCACAATGAGCAGTTCTTC
>TRBD2|TRBV2|TRBJ2-5|NA
CASSETSGVQYQETQYF
TGTGCCAGCAGTGAAACTAGCGGGGTCCAGTACCAAGAGACCCAGTACTTC
>NA|TRBV25-1|TRBJ1-1|NA
CASSSGVGRGTEAFF
TGTGCCAGCAGTTCAGGTGTCGGGAGGGGGACTGAAGCTTTCTTT
>TRBD2|TRBV5-1|TRBJ2-2|NA
CASTGGNTGELFF
TGCGCCAGCACGGGAGGGAACACCGGGGAGCTGTTTTTT
>TRBD2|TRBV20-1|TRBJ2-5|few
CSASTSVRETQYF
TGCAGTGCATCTACTAGCGTTCGGGAGACCCAGTACTTC
>NA|TRBV11-1|TRBJ1-4|NA
CASSLASGETNEKLFF
TGTGCCAGCAGCTTAGCGTCGGGGGAAACTAATGAAAAACTGTTTTTT
>NA|TRBV9|TRBJ2-7|few
CASSTGPVGFEQYF
TGTGCCAGCAGCACAGGACCGGTGGGGTTCGAGCAGTACTTC
>NA|TRBV4-1|TRBJ2-6|NA
CASSQPVSGANVLTF
TGCGCCAGCAGCCAACCGGTCTCTGGGGCCAACGTCCTGACTTTC
>NA|TRBV20-1|TRBJ2-5|NA
CSATGLSQETQYF
TGCAGTGCTACCGGCCTATCACAAGAGACCCAGTACTTC
>NA|TRBV9|TRBJ1-2|many
CASSVGRGGGYTF
TGTGCCAGCAGCGTAGGAAGAGGCGGCGGCTACACCTTC